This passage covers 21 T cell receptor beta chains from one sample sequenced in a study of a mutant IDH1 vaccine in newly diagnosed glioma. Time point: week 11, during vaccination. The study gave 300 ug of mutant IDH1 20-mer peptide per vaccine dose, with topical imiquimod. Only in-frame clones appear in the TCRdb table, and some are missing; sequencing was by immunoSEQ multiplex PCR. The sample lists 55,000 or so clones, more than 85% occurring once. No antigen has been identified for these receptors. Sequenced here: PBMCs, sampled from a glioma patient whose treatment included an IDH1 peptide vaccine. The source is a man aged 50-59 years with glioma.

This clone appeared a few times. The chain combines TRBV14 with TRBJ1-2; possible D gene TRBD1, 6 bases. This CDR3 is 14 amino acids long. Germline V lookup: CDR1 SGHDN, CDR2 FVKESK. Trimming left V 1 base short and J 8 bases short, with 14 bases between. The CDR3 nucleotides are TGTGCCAGCAGCCAAGGGACAGAGAGGATGGGCTACACCTTC. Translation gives CASSQGTERMGYTF.

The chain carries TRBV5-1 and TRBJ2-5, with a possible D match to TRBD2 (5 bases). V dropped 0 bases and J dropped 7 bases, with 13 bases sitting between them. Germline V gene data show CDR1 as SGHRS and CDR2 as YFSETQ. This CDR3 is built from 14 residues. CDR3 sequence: CASSLALGEGTQYF. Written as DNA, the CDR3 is TGCGCCAGCAGCTTGGCCCTCGGGGAAGGGACCCAGTACTTC.

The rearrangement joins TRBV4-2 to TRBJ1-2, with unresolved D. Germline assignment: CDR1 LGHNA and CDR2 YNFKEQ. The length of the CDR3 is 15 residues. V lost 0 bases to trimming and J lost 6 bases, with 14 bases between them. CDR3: CASSQDRYGFNGYTF. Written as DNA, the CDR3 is TGTGCCAGCAGCCAAGATAGGTACGGCTTCAATGGCTACACCTTC.

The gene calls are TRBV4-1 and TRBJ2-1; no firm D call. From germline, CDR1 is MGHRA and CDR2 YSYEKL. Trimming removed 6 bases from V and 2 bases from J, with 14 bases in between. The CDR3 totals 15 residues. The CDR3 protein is CASRPPSGPYNEQFF. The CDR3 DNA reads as TGCGCCAGCAGACCCCCGTCGGGCCCCTACAATGAGCAGTTCTTC.

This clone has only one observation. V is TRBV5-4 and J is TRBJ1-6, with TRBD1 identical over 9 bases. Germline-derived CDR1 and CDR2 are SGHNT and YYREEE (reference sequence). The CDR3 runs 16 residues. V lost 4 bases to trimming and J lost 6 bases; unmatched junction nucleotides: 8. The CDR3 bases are TGTGCCAGCAGCCCGGACAGGGGAGTGCGTAATTCACCCCTCCACTTT. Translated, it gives CASSPDRGVRNSPLHF.

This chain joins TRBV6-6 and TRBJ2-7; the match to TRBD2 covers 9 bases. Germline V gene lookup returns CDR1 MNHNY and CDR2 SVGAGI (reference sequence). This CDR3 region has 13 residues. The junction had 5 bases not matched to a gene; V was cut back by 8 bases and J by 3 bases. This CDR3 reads CASYDSGGYEQYF. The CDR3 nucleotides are TGTGCCAGCTACGATAGCGGGGGCTACGAGCAGTACTTC.

This CDR3 is CASSQSSDSYEQYF. The CDR3 nucleotides read TGTGCCAGCAGCCAAAGTAGTGACTCCTACGAGCAGTACTTC. This chain connects TRBV4-2 to TRBJ2-7; no firm D call. Germline V gene data show CDR1 as LGHNA and CDR2 as YNFKEQ. Trimming took 2 bases from V and 0 from J, leaving 8 bases between them. The CDR3 has 14 amino acids.

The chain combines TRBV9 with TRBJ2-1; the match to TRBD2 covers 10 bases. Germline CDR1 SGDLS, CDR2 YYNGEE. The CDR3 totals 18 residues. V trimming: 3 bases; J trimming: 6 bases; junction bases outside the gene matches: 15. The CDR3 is CASSARAPLAGETNEQFF. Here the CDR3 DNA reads TGTGCCAGCAGCGCACGGGCACCTCTAGCGGGAGAGACCAATGAGCAGTTCTTC.

The CDR3 protein is CASSQAKVEKLFF. The CDR3 DNA reads TGTGCCAGCAGCCAAGCGAAAGTTGAAAAACTGTTTTTT. The chain links TRBV4-2 to TRBJ1-4; unclear D gene. The V and J ends lost 1 base and 7 bases respectively, with 7 bases between them. This CDR3 is built from 13 residues. Germline V gene data show CDR1 as LGHNA and CDR2 as YNFKEQ.

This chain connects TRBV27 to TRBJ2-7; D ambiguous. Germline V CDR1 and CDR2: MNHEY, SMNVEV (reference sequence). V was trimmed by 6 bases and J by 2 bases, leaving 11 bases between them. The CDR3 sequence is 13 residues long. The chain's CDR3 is CASSTQSTYEQYF. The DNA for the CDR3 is TGTGCCAGCAGCACACAGTCCACCTACGAGCAGTACTTC.

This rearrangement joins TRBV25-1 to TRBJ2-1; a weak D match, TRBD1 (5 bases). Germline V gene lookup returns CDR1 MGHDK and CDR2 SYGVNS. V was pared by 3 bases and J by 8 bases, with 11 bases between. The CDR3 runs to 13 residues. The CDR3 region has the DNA TGTGCCAGCAGTGATTTGGGGCGCGATGAGCAGTTCTTC. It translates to CASSDLGRDEQFF.

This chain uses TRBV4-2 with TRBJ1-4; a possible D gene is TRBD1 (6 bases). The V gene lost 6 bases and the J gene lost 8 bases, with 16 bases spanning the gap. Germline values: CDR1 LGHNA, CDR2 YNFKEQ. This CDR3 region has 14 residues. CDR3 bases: TGTGCCAGCAGTAACCAAGCAGGGGTGGAAAAACTGTTTTTT. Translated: CASSNQAGVEKLFF.

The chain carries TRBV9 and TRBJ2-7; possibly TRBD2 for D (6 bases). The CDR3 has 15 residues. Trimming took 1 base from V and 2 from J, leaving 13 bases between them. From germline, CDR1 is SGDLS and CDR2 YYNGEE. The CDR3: CASSVTASDTYEQYF. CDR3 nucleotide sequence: TGTGCCAGCAGCGTAACAGCTAGCGATACCTACGAGCAGTACTTC.

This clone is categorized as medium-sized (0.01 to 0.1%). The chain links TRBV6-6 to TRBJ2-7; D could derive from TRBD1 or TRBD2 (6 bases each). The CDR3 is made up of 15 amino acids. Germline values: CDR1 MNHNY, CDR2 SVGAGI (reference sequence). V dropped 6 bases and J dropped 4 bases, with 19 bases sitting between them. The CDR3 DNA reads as TGTGCCAGCAGCCCCCATTGGGGGGCGGGTTACGAGCAGTACTTC. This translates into CASSPHWGAGYEQYF.

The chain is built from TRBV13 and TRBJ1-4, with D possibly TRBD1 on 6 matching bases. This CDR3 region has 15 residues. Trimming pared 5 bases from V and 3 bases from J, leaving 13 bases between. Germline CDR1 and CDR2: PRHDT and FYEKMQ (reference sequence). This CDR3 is CASSPLRTANEKLFF. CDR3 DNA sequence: TGTGCCAGCAGCCCCCTGCGGACAGCTAATGAAAAACTGTTTTTT. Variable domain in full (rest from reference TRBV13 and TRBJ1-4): AAGVIQSPRHLIKEKRETATLKCYPIPRHDTVYWYQQGPGQDPQFLISFYEKMQSDKGSIPDRFSAQQFSDYHSELNMSSLELGDSALYFCASSPLRTANEKLFFGSGTQLSVL.

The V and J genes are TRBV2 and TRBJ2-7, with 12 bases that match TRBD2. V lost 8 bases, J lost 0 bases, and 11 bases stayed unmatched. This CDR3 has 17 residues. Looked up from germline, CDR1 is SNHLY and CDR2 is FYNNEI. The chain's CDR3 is CASLPGLAGERSYEQYF. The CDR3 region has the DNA TGTGCCAGCCTTCCGGGACTAGCGGGTGAACGCTCCTACGAGCAGTACTTC.

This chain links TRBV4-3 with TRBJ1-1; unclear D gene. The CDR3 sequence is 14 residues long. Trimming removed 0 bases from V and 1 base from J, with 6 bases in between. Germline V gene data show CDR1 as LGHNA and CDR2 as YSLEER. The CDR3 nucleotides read TGCGCCAGCAGCCAAGACAGGAAGAACACTGAAGCTTTCTTT. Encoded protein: CASSQDRKNTEAFF.

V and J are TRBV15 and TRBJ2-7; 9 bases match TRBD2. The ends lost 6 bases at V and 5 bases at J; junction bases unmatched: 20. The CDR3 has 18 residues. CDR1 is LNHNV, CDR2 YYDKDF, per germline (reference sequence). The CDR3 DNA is TGTGCCACCAGTAAAGCCCCCGGTGTCAGCGGGGGGCAGGACGAGCAGTACTTC. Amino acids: CATSKAPGVSGGQDEQYF.

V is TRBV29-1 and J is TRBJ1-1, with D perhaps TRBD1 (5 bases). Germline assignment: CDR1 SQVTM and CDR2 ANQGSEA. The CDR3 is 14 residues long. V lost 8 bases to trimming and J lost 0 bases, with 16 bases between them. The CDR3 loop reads CSSLGEDLNTEAFF. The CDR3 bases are TGCAGCTCACTGGGGGAGGACCTGAACACTGAAGCTTTCTTT.

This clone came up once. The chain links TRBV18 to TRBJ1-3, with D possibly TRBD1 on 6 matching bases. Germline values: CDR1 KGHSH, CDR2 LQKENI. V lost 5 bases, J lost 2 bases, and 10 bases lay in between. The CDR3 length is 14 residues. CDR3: CASSTTGTGNTIYF. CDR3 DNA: TGTGCCAGCTCAACGACAGGTACTGGAAACACCATATATTTT.

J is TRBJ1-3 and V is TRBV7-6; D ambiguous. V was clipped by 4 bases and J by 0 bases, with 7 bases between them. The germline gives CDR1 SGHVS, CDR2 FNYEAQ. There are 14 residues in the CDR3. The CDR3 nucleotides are TGTGCCAGCAGCTCCAGCAGCTCTGGAAACACCATATATTTT. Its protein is CASSSSSSGNTIYF.